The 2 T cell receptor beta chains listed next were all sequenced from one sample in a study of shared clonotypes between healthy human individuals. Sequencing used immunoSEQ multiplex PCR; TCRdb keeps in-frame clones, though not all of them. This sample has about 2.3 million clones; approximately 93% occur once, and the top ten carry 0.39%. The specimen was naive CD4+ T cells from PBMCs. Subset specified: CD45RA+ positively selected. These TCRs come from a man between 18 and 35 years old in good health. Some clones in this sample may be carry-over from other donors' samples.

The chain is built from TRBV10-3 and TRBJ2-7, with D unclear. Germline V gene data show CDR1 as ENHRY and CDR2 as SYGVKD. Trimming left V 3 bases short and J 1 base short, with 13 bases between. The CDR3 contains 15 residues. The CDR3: CAISDHWRSSYEQYF. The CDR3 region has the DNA TGTGCCATCAGTGACCATTGGAGATCGTCCTACGAGCAGTACTTC.

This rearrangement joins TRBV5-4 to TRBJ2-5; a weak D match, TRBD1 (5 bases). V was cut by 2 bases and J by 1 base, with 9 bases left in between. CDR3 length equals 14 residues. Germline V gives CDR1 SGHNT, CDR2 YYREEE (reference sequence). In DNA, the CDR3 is TGTGCCAGCAGCTTCAACCAGGGCCAAGAGACCCAGTACTTC. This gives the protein CASSFNQGQETQYF.